This T cell receptor beta chain is drawn from a study of shared clonotypes between healthy human individuals. Study at large: Each donor contributed plates that comprised three CD4 naive, three CD4 memory, two CD8 naive and one CD8 memory.

All donors were healthy HIV-negative adults lacking recent acute infections or vaccinations. The CDR3 spans 15 residues. Deletions cut 5 bases from V and 0 bases from J, with 11 bases between. CDR1 is MDHEN, CDR2 SYDVKM, per germline. As regards this clone: In the same sample, other DNA sequences code for this CDR3.

The assay was run at deep level. Sequencing used immunoSEQ multiplex PCR; TCRdb keeps in-frame clones, though not all of them. The top ten hold around 0.37% of the sample, which has 2 million to 3 million clones, approximately 93% seen once. The TCR was taken from a man between 18 and 29 years old in good health. Some clones in this sample may be carry-over from other donors' samples. The sample taken for sequencing was naive CD4+ T cells from PBMCs. Subset noted: CD45RA+ positively selected. The J gene is TRBJ1-5, the V gene TRBV28; the D is unclear. CDR3 nucleotides: TGTGCCAGCAGTCCAACCGGACTTAGCAATCAGCCCCAGCATTTT. Protein product: CASSPTGLSNQPQHF.